This T cell receptor (beta chain) emerged from a study of Ad26.COV2.S vaccination and SARS-CoV-2 variants. Whole-study context: COV1001, an Ad26.COV2.S trial, supplied this vaccine-arm donor. Administration of Ad26.COV2.S was intramuscular, either once or twice 56 days apart.

Sequenced by immunoSEQ multiplex PCR; TCRdb stores in-frame clones only, minus some. The table lists around 300,000 clones, about 85% of them singletons. This sample's treatment: 19 received Ad26.COV2.S at low or high dose, single or two shots; a few received placebo; per-sample allocation not given. Samples came from day 63 after the first vaccine or placebo injection. It was an adult aged 18-55 years in Boston who was the donor. What was given as vaccine was an Ad26 vector encoding Wuhan-strain SARS-CoV-2 spike. The germline V gene has CDR1 MDHEN and CDR2 SYDVKM. Trimming pared 7 bases from V and 4 bases from J, leaving 27 bases between. This CDR3 is built from 18 residues.

This material consisted of peripheral blood, taken in a trial of Ad26.COV2.S vaccine versus placebo. This TCR derives from a person aged 18 to 65 who received the Ad26.COV2.S COVID-19 vaccine or a placebo. The V call is TRBV28, the J call TRBJ2-3, with D possibly TRBD2 on 6 matching bases. CDR3 coding DNA: TGTGCCAGCACCCATGGGGCTAGAGGGAGGCCGGTAGCAGATACGCAGTATTTT. Translated, it gives CASTHGARGRPVADTQYF. Looking up the rest from reference TRBV28 and TRBJ2-3 gives the full variable domain: DVKVTQSSRYLVKRTGEKVFLECVQDMDHENMFWYRQDPGLGLRLIYFSYDVKMKEKGDIPEGYSVSREKKERFSLILESASTNQTSMYLCASTHGARGRPVADTQYFGPGTRLTVL.